One and the same sample provided the 22 T cell receptor beta chains below, sequenced in a study of blood T cells in healthy people across ages. A second PCR of about 7 to 12 cycles used a sample-barcoded 5' primer and a J-beta primer mix. Each CDR3 protein gets one entry after TCRdb re-called the 5' RACE reads with MiXCR. Of 720,000 or so distinct CDR3 sequences in the sample, 40% to 45% were seen once. Material for sequencing was blood. These receptors all come from an older man in good health.

The V gene is TRBV7-3, the J gene TRBJ2-3; 7 nucleotides align to TRBD1. This CDR3 is built from 13 residues. The V segment lost 5 bases and the J segment 5 bases; nucleotides outside the gene matches: 4. Looked up from germline, CDR1 is SGHTA and CDR2 is FQGTGA. CDR3 residues: CASSATGLDTQYF. Written as DNA, the CDR3 is TGTGCCAGCAGCGCGACAGGGTTAGATACGCAGTATTTT.

This clonotype was picked up a small number of times. The chain joins TRBV9 to TRBJ2-1; the D gene is possibly TRBD2 (6 bases). The V gene's germline CDR1 is SGDLS and CDR2 YYNGEE. The CDR3 has 16 residues. V shed 3 bases and J shed 12 bases, with 25 bases lying between them. CDR3 sequence (DNA): TGTGCCAGCAGCGACCCGTCGGCCCTTTCGCGGGGTGGGCAGTTCTTC. This encodes CASSDPSALSRGGQFF.

The chain joins TRBV5-1 to TRBJ1-2, with 7 bases fitting TRBD1. There are 16 residues in the CDR3. Trimming at V came to 3 bases and at J to 2 bases, leaving 10 bases not matched to a gene. Germline V gene sequence: CDR1 SGHRS, CDR2 YFSETQ. CDR3 residues: CASSSGNRDSNYGYTF. The CDR3 coding sequence is TGCGCCAGCAGCTCCGGGAACCGGGACAGCAACTATGGCTACACCTTC.

V gene TRBV20-1 combines with J gene TRBJ2-7; the D gene is possibly TRBD2 (7 bases). V was cut by 2 bases and J by 5 bases, with 16 bases left in between. The germline gives CDR1 DFQATT, CDR2 SNEGSKA (reference sequence). CDR3 size: 14 residues. CDR3 in DNA: TGCAGTGCTAGATTGAAGGGGGGGCTCCACGAGCAGTACTTC. Translated, it gives CSARLKGGLHEQYF.

This clonotype showed up just a few times. The chain has TRBV27 and TRBJ2-5, with TRBD1 matching over 7 bases. The J segment lost 1 base and the V segment lost 2 bases, leaving 10 bases of the junction unmatched. Germline CDR1 reads MNHEY; CDR2 reads SMNVEV (reference sequence). CDR3 length equals 17 residues. DNA for the CDR3: TGTGCCAGCAGTTTAAGCGTAAGGGACAGCCTCCAAGAGACCCAGTACTTC. This encodes CASSLSVRDSLQETQYF.

This clonotype was counted a few times. The V gene is TRBV11-3, the J gene TRBJ2-1; 10 bases align to TRBD2. The CDR3 is 14 amino acids. Trimming at V came to 8 bases and at J to 6 bases, leaving 7 bases not matched to a gene. Germline assignment: CDR1 SGHNT and CDR2 YENEEA. CDR3 DNA: TGTGCCAGCGGAGCTAGCGGGAGCCTCAATGAGCAGTTCTTC. As protein: CASGASGSLNEQFF. Together with reference TRBV11-3 and TRBJ2-1, the CDR3 gives the full variable domain: EAGVVQSPRYKIIEKKQPVAFWCNPISGHNTLYWYLQNLGQGPELLIRYENEEAVDDSQLPKDRFSAERLKGVDSTLKIQPAELGDSAVYLCASGASGSLNEQFFGPGTRLTVL.

This clonotype was picked up a small number of times. V is TRBV20-1 and J is TRBJ2-3; D assignment may be TRBD1 or TRBD2 (5 bases each). The CDR3 has 16 residues. In germline, CDR1 is DFQATT, CDR2 SNEGSKA (reference sequence). V was trimmed by 6 bases and J by 3 bases, leaving 22 bases between them. CDR3 sequence reads: CSALSPGGGITDTQYF. The CDR3 DNA follows: TGCAGTGCCCTATCTCCTGGGGGTGGGATAACAGATACGCAGTATTTT.

This clonotype was observed at least ten times. The chain combines TRBV6-5 with TRBJ1-5; 10 positions match TRBD1. The trim removed 6 bases at V and 6 bases at J, leaving 5 bases unmatched. Germline assignment: CDR1 MNHEY and CDR2 SVGAGI. The CDR3 consists of 14 residues. In DNA form, the CDR3 reads TGTGCCAGCAGCACGGGACAGGGGAGTCAGCCCCAGCATTTT. Protein product: CASSTGQGSQPQHF.

J is TRBJ2-1 and V is TRBV28; a weak D match, TRBD1 (6 bases). The tail of the sequence fits TRBJ2-7 better, so the J call may be wrong. Per the germline V gene, CDR1 is MDHEN and CDR2 is SYDVKM. CDR3 length equals 16 residues. CDR3 nucleotides: TGTGCCAGCAGTTCCCAGGGGCTCCAAGGTCGCAATGAGCAGTACTTC. This sequence encodes CASSSQGLQGRNEQYF.

The gene calls are TRBV29-1 and TRBJ2-5; tentative D call: TRBD2 (5 bases). CDR1 and CDR2 from the germline V gene are SQVTM and ANQGSEA. CDR3 length: 13 amino acids. V shed 7 bases and J shed 1 base, with 13 bases lying between them. CDR3 DNA: TGCAGCGGAGAGGCGGGCCCCCAAGAGACCCAGTACTTC. Residues: CSGEAGPQETQYF.

This chain links TRBV20-1 with TRBJ1-2; D unresolved. Trimming shortened V by 2 bases and J by 4 bases, and 11 bases separated the two germline ends. Germline CDR1 reads DFQATT; CDR2 reads SNEGSKA (reference sequence). The CDR3 totals 13 residues. Here the CDR3 DNA reads TGCAGTGCTAGAATACCCACGGGCTATGGCTACACCTTC. Protein: CSARIPTGYGYTF.

The CDR3 DNA follows: TGTGCCAGCAGCAAAGCGCTCGGGGACTCCTACAATGAGCAGTTCTTC. Amino acid sequence: CASSKALGDSYNEQFF. V and J are TRBV21-1 and TRBJ2-1. TRBV21-1 is given as a pseudogene. The CDR3 loop spans 16 amino acids.

The V and J genes are TRBV6-1 and TRBJ1-1; D is uncertain. V was cut by 3 bases and J by 1 base, with 12 bases left in between. The CDR3 totals 15 residues. CDR1 MNHNS and CDR2 SASEGT come from the germline V gene. The CDR3 protein is CASSDFNTANTEAFF. In DNA, the CDR3 is TGTGCCAGCAGTGACTTTAATACCGCGAACACTGAAGCTTTCTTT.

This clonotype was counted ten times or more. The rearrangement joins TRBV20-1 to TRBJ2-7; 8 nucleotides align to TRBD1. Per germline, CDR1 DFQATT and CDR2 SNEGSKA (reference sequence). The CDR3 consists of 11 residues. The CDR3 reads CSDRGYDEQYF. DNA of the CDR3: TGCAGCGACAGGGGATATGACGAGCAGTACTTC.

The V and J genes are TRBV30 and TRBJ2-2; a weak D match, TRBD2 (5 bases). This CDR3 is built from 14 residues. CDR1 GTSNPN and CDR2 SVGIG come from the germline V gene (reference sequence). Trimming shortened V by 2 bases and J by 5 bases, and 12 bases separated the two germline ends. In DNA form, the CDR3 reads TGTGCCTGGAGTCCGCGGGTCACAACCGGGGAGCTGTTTTTT. Protein product: CAWSPRVTTGELFF.

This chain uses TRBV7-3 with TRBJ2-3; TRBD1 might be the D (5 bases). Germline CDR1 is SGHTA and CDR2 is FQGTGA. V was pared by 1 base and J by 2 bases, with 10 bases between. CDR3 length: 15 amino acids. CDR3 in DNA: TGTGCCAGCAGCTTAAGAAGGACAAACACAGATACGCAGTATTTT. Translating it yields CASSLRRTNTDTQYF. The whole variable domain, remainder taken from reference TRBV7-3 and TRBJ2-3, is GAGVSQTPSNKVTEKGKYVELRCDPISGHTALYWYRQSLGQGPEFLIYFQGTGAADDSGLPNDRFFAVRPEGSVSTLKIQRTERGDSAVYLCASSLRRTNTDTQYFGPGTRLTVL.

The chain employs TRBV5-4 and TRBJ2-7; tentative D call: TRBD2 (7 bases). V was trimmed by 2 bases and J by 3 bases, leaving 9 bases between them. This CDR3 has 13 residues. Germline lookup yields CDR1 SGHNT and CDR2 YYREEE (reference sequence). This CDR3 is CASSFGGLYEQYF. The CDR3 region has the DNA TGTGCCAGCAGCTTCGGGGGGCTCTACGAGCAGTACTTC.

The table lists this clonotype with a few counts. This sequence joins TRBV7-2 and TRBJ2-7; perhaps TRBD1 as D (5 bases). The germline V gene has CDR1 SGHTA and CDR2 FQGNSA. Trimming stripped 3 bases from V and 3 bases from J, with 12 bases between. This CDR3 spans 14 amino acids. The CDR3, as DNA: TGTGCCAGCAGCTTTCAGGGAAGCTTCTACGAGCAGTACTTC. Translated: CASSFQGSFYEQYF.

This clonotype showed up just a few times. The rearrangement links TRBV7-2 to TRBJ2-7; D unclear. The assigned J gene may be wrong: the sequence end matches TRBJ2-5 better. This CDR3 has 12 residues. Germline V gene lookup returns CDR1 SGHTA and CDR2 FQGNSA. This chain's CDR3 is CASSPLMRTQYF. CDR3 coding DNA: TGTGCCAGCAGCCCCCTGATGAGGACCCAGTACTTC.

The genes are TRBV10-3 and TRBJ1-6, with D hard to call. From germline, CDR1 is ENHRY and CDR2 SYGVKD. The CDR3 is 16 amino acids. V lost 3 bases and J lost 3, with 12 bases in between. The CDR3 is CAISESDVFYNSPLHF. The CDR3 DNA reads TGTGCCATCAGTGAATCGGATGTGTTCTATAATTCACCCCTCCACTTT.

The chain's CDR3 is CASSQDGGREFETQYF. The CDR3 bases are TGTGCCAGCAGCCAAGATGGGGGGAGGGAGTTTGAGACCCAGTACTTC. The rearrangement joins TRBV4-2 to TRBJ2-5, with 7 bases that match TRBD2. The CDR3 spans 16 residues. The trim removed 0 bases at V and 5 bases at J, leaving 9 bases unmatched. Germline V CDR1 and CDR2: LGHNA, YNFKEQ.

Concerning this clonotype itself: A read error may be the cause here, since a much bigger clone is one base away. The chain carries TRBV10-3 and TRBJ1-5; TRBD1 matches 9 bases. The DNA end is a closer match to TRBJ2-3, so the J assignment may be wrong. Germline V gene lookup returns CDR1 ENHRY and CDR2 SYGVKD. The CDR3 is 18 amino acids. The DNA for the CDR3 is TGTGCCATCAGTGATGGGACAGGGAGGGGATATGGCAATCAGCCCCAGTATTTT. This translates into CAISDGTGRGYGNQPQYF.